The 4 T cell receptor beta chains reported below all come from one sample, sequenced in a study of regulatory T cells in long-lasting Graves disease. As to time point: persistent/refractory GD, antithyroid drugs over 5 years with positive TRAb. Construction of the TCR library relied on RNA isolated from PBMCs. In building TCR beta libraries, iRepertoire HTBI primers were used together with Arm-PCR of CDR3 regions. TCRdb re-analysed the multiplex PCR reads in MiXCR, keeping a single row per CDR3 protein. Among a few hundred thousand distinct CDR3 sequences listed, about a quarter were seen once. The sample consisted of peripheral blood mononuclear cells (PBMCs), taken when the disease was refractory, from a patient treated with antithyroid drugs. These receptors all stem from a female donor with Graves disease.

This clonotype came up many times. The rearrangement uses TRBV2 and TRBJ1-4, with 7 bases fitting TRBD1. V shed 7 bases and J 3 bases; nucleotides not matched to a gene: 5. In germline, CDR1 is SNHLY, CDR2 FYNNEI. The length of the CDR3 is 14 residues. CDR3 residues: CASTGGRANEKLFF. The DNA for the CDR3 is TGTGCCAGCACAGGGGGACGGGCTAATGAAAAACTGTTTTTT.

This clonotype was detected ten times or more. This chain links TRBV28 with TRBJ2-5; weak D call: TRBD1 (6 bases). V gave up 5 bases and J gave up 5 bases, with 18 bases separating them. This CDR3 region has 15 residues. Looked up from germline, CDR1 is MDHEN and CDR2 is SYDVKM. CDR3 region: CASSPPDSRGETQYF. The CDR3, as DNA: TGTGCCAGCAGTCCTCCGGACAGCCGAGGGGAGACCCAGTACTTC.

The sample holds many counts of this clonotype. This chain links TRBV27 with TRBJ2-7, with D unclear. The V gene's germline CDR1 is MNHEY and CDR2 SMNVEV (reference sequence). This CDR3 is built from 12 residues. The V and J ends lost 9 bases and 6 bases respectively, with 15 bases between them. CDR3 amino acids: CASKGTYGEQYF. The CDR3 DNA sequence: TGTGCCAGTAAGGGCACCTACGGCGAGCAGTACTTC.

Ten or more counts support this clonotype. The V call is TRBV6-1, the J call TRBJ2-2; D may be TRBD1 or TRBD2 (5 bases each). With 6 bases removed from V and 0 bases from J, the gap between germline ends came to 23 bases. The CDR3 extends over 19 amino acids. Germline loops: CDR1 MNHNS, CDR2 SASEGT. DNA for the CDR3: TGTGCCAGCAGAACCGACTGGCAGGGACGAATGACGAACACCGGGGAGCTGTTTTTT. Amino acid sequence: CASRTDWQGRMTNTGELFF.